Ten or more counts support the clone carrying this T cell receptor beta chain. The antigen remains undetermined. This sample was taken from a study of molecular identifiers for immune sequencing clone quantification. One entry per CDR3 protein, called by TCRdb with MiXCR from the PCR reads. The data show approximately 670,000 distinct CDR3 sequences, 15% to 20% seen once. V dropped 5 bases and J dropped 2; count of bases not matched to a gene: 11. Germline-derived CDR1 and CDR2 are SNHLY and FYNNEI. This CDR3 is 16 amino acids long. The study, taken as a whole, reports: Clones exceeding 20 RNA copies carried over 97% of effector molecules but under 1% of naive-cell molecules.

This chain links TRBV2 with TRBJ2-5; 7 bases match TRBD2. This TCR came from a human donor in good health. Some libraries in this study had Jurkat cell RNA spiked in. Sequenced material: naive CD8+ T cells from blood, with Jurkat cell RNA spiked in. Subset: FACS-sorted CD8+CD4-CCR7+CD45RA+ naive T cells. The CDR3 nucleotides are TGTGCCAGCAGTTACCCCGGGACTAACCTACAAGAGACCCAGTACTTC. This encodes CASSYPGTNLQETQYF.